Here is one TCR beta chain with its context. This specimen belongs to a study of shared clonotypes between healthy human individuals. The CDR3 sequence is 16 residues long. V lost 5 bases to trimming and J lost 5 bases; unmatched junction nucleotides: 9. Germline CDR1 MNHEY, CDR2 SMNVEV (reference sequence). TCRdb's table, derived via immunoSEQ multiplex PCR, lists solely in-frame clones and lacks some. The repertoire consists of around 1.1 million clones, with about four fifths occurring once and the leading ten covering around 0.61%. CD4+ cells underwent separation, giving CD45RA+ naive and CD45RA-negative memory subsets.

This TCR came from a man aged 18 to 29 in good health. Some clones in this sample may be carry-over from other donors' samples. This chain joins TRBV27 and TRBJ2-2; 9 nucleotides line up with TRBD1. Input material: memory CD4+ T cells from PBMCs. Subset indicated: CD45RA-negative fraction. The CDR3: CASSPQGQGRTGELFF. CDR3 coding DNA: TGTGCCAGCAGTCCTCAGGGACAGGGTAGGACCGGGGAGCTGTTTTTT.